This T cell receptor (beta chain) comes out of a study of cytomegalovirus exposure and HLA in healthy donors. Study in general: Among 350 to 500 genotyped donors, around 80% fell in the Caucasian-associated ancestry cluster.

This clone was seen just once. The CDR3 is 13 residues long. Trimming pared 6 bases from V and 8 bases from J, leaving 11 bases between. Germline V gene sequence: CDR1 SNHLY, CDR2 FYNNEI. PCR employed 60 Vbeta and 13 Jbeta primers. TCRdb keeps only in-frame clones here, not all; method: immunoSEQ multiplex PCR. The sample consists of 85,000 to 90,000 clones, about 70% of them appearing once. The chain is built from TRBV2 and TRBJ1-6, with D unresolved. Sequenced material: PBMCs. This clonotype was sampled from a man between 25 and 39 years old in good health and CMV-seronegative. CDR3 amino acids: CASSYSYDSPLHF. In nucleotides, the CDR3 is TGTGCCAGCAGCTACAGTTACGATTCACCCCTCCACTTT.